Below, one T cell receptor beta chain is given with its context. This sample was included in a study of technical replicates of blood from several donors. Measured with immunoSEQ multiplex PCR; TCRdb has only the in-frame clones, and not every one. The repertoire holds about 82,000 clones, with 96% as singletons. The CDR3 has 16 amino acids. V gave up 7 bases and J gave up 8 bases, with 24 bases separating them. The V gene's germline CDR1 is SGHTA and CDR2 FQGTGA. This chain uses TRBV7-3 with TRBJ2-1; weak D call: TRBD2 (6 bases). The TCR originated in a human donor in good health. Sequenced sample: T cells isolated from PBMCs. Here the CDR3 DNA reads TGTGCCAGCACCCCCTCGGGCGGGACCATTTTGGATGAGCAGTTCTTC. Protein product: CASTPSGGTILDEQFF.